This is a list of T cell receptor beta chains from one sample in a study of patients and donors after allogeneic stem cell transplantation. TCRdb independently ran MiXCR on the RT-PCR reads; one entry per CDR3 protein. The sample consists of about 200,000 distinct CDR3 sequences, around 41% of them appearing once. The source material was blood, either unsorted or a sorted T cell fraction (not recorded which). These receptors all come from a human donor who was either an allogeneic HSCT recipient or a stem cell or donor lymphocyte infusion donor (not recorded which). It is not recorded whose cells these are; they may come from a transplant donor. Both conserved end residues are part of each CDR3. A D gene is named only where the DNA matches it firmly. Clone size is not always given. Where it is, it says once, few, many or a class for expanded clones.

size	J	D	V	CDR3	DNA
NA	TRBJ1-3	NA	TRBV30	CAMDIGNTIYF	TGTGCCATGGATATCGGAAACACCATATATTTT
few	TRBJ1-6	NA	TRBV28	CASSHTTGRGSPLHF	TGTGCCAGCAGCCATACGACGGGCCGAGGGTCACCCCTCCACTTT
NA	TRBJ1-2	NA	TRBV7-8	CASSLAHGDVPPRSYGYTF	TGTGCCAGCAGCTTAGCCCATGGGGACGTCCCCCCCCGATCCTATGGCTACACCTTC
few	TRBJ1-1	NA	TRBV7-9	CASSRRRDAEAFF	TGTGCCAGCAGCCGCCGCAGGGATGCTGAAGCTTTCTTT
NA	TRBJ1-3	NA	TRBV18	CASSQKSGNTIYF	TGTGCCAGCTCCCAGAAGTCTGGAAACACCATATATTTT
few	TRBJ2-1	NA	TRBV7-9	CASSLGQGGNEQFF	TGTGCCAGCAGCTTAGGTCAGGGGGGCAATGAGCAGTTCTTC
NA	TRBJ2-1	NA	TRBV29-1	CSVPWGSSYNEQFF	TGCAGCGTCCCCTGGGGATCTTCCTACAATGAGCAGTTCTTC
few	TRBJ1-4	NA	TRBV7-6	CASSFGGANEKLFF	TGTGCCAGCAGCTTCGGAGGGGCTAATGAAAAACTGTTTTTT
NA	TRBJ1-1	NA	TRBV21-1	CASSTLNTIAGEAFF	TGTGCCAGCAGCACCTTAAACACCATAGCGGGTGAAGCTTTCTTT
NA	TRBJ1-4	TRBD1	TRBV14	CASSQTSGQGDEKLFF	TGTGCCAGCAGCCAAACCTCGGGACAGGGGGATGAAAAACTGTTTTTT
NA	TRBJ2-7	NA	TRBV6-5	CASSYSWGSEQYF	TGTGCCAGCAGTTACTCGTGGGGGAGCGAGCAGTACTTC
NA	TRBJ2-7	NA	TRBV6-2/TRBV6-3	CASSYEDEQYF	TGTGCCAGCAGTTACGAGGACGAGCAGTACTTC
NA	TRBJ1-5	NA	TRBV30	CAWSLLDGYSNQPQHF	TGTGCCTGGAGTCTCCTCGACGGCTATAGCAATCAGCCCCAGCATTTT
few	TRBJ1-2	NA	TRBV28	CASSLSPPARGYTF	TGTGCCAGCAGTTTGAGTCCCCCTGCGAGAGGCTACACCTTC
NA	TRBJ1-1	NA	TRBV9	CASSVVMGVSFPSEAFF	TGTGCCAGCAGCGTAGTCATGGGTGTCAGCTTCCCTTCTGAAGCTTTCTTT
NA	TRBJ2-5	TRBD2	TRBV28	CASSLRTSGAKETQYF	TGTGCCAGCAGTTTGAGGACTAGCGGGGCAAAAGAGACCCAGTACTTC
NA	TRBJ2-1	TRBD2	TRBV20-1	CSATSGAGEQFF	TGCAGTGCTACTAGCGGGGCGGGCGAGCAGTTCTTC
NA	TRBJ2-3	TRBD2	TRBV20-1	CSTGTSGLLSTDTQYF	TGCAGTACCGGGACTAGCGGGTTACTTAGCACAGATACGCAGTATTTT
NA	TRBJ2-3	TRBD1	TRBV5-1	CASRTHVGQGSSSTDTQYF	TGCGCCAGCAGAACCCACGTCGGACAGGGCAGCTCTAGCACAGATACGCAGTATTTT
NA	TRBJ1-1	NA	TRBV6-1	CASSAGQTTEAFF	TGTGCCAGCAGTGCAGGACAGACGACTGAAGCTTTCTTT
NA	TRBJ1-2	TRBD1	TRBV28	CASSLYAGGVGYTF	TGTGCCAGCAGTTTATACGCAGGGGGCGTCGGCTACACCTTC
few	TRBJ2-1	NA	TRBV7-2	CASSLEDTYSYNEQFF	TGTGCCAGCAGCTTAGAGGACACCTACTCCTACAATGAGCAGTTCTTC
NA	TRBJ1-5	NA	TRBV6-6	CASSTTGDQPQHF	TGTGCCAGCAGCACGACAGGAGATCAGCCCCAGCATTTT
NA	TRBJ2-3	TRBD2	TRBV27	CAGRTSGRGSTDTQYF	TGTGCCGGGCGAACTAGCGGGAGGGGAAGCACAGATACGCAGTATTTT
NA	TRBJ1-5	NA	TRBV4-3	CASSRSLSNQPQHF	TGCGCCAGCAGCCGGAGTCTTAGCAATCAGCCCCAGCATTTT
NA	TRBJ2-7	NA	TRBV4-3	CASSQGQGAEQYF	TGCGCCAGCAGCCAAGGGCAAGGTGCGGAGCAGTACTTC
NA	TRBJ2-1	TRBD1	TRBV2	CASSGQGGPYNEQFF	TGTGCCAGCAGTGGACAGGGGGGCCCCTACAATGAGCAGTTCTTC
NA	TRBJ1-1	TRBD1	TRBV7-9	CASSLIEGAKAFF	TGTGCCAGCAGCTTAATTGAGGGGGCGAAAGCTTTCTTT
NA	TRBJ1-5	NA	TRBV3-1	CASSQEMGSNQPQHF	TGTGCCAGCAGCCAAGAAATGGGTAGCAATCAGCCCCAGCATTTT
NA	TRBJ1-2	NA	TRBV5-6	CASNHRDSYGYTF	TGTGCCAGCAATCACAGGGATAGCTATGGCTACACCTTC
NA	TRBJ2-7	NA	TRBV4-1	CASSQLLVSEQYF	TGCGCCAGCAGCCAACTACTAGTGTCCGAGCAGTACTTC
NA	TRBJ2-4	NA	TRBV29-1	CSALKNIQYF	TGCAGCGCGCTTAAAAACATTCAGTACTTC
NA	TRBJ2-7	NA	TRBV28	CASSLSVRNYEQYF	TGTGCCAGCAGTTTATCGGTCCGGAACTACGAGCAGTACTTC
NA	TRBJ1-5	TRBD1	TRBV12-3/TRBV12-4	CASSPGQGAESNQPQHF	TGTGCCAGCAGTCCGGGACAGGGGGCAGAGAGCAATCAGCCCCAGCATTTT
NA	TRBJ2-1	TRBD2	TRBV29-1	CSVEGTSGYNEQFF	TGCAGCGTTGAGGGGACTAGCGGCTACAATGAGCAGTTCTTC
NA	TRBJ1-3	TRBD1	TRBV7-9	CASSQDPGQLGNTIYF	TGTGCCAGCAGCCAAGATCCGGGACAGCTAGGAAACACCATATATTTT
NA	TRBJ1-1	NA	TRBV15	CATSRDRRANTEAFF	TGTGCCACCAGCAGAGATCGCAGGGCCAACACTGAAGCTTTCTTT
once	TRBJ2-2	NA	TRBV9	CASSVGSAGELFF	TGTGCCAGCAGCGTAGGGAGTGCCGGGGAGCTGTTTTTT
NA	TRBJ2-2	NA	TRBV7-9	CASSLQGRDTGELFF	TGTGCCAGCAGCTTACAGGGACGGGACACCGGGGAGCTGTTTTTT
NA	TRBJ2-5	NA	TRBV7-6	CASSTYGETQYF	TGTGCCAGCAGCACGTATGGAGAGACCCAGTACTTC
NA	TRBJ1-4	NA	TRBV5-8	CASSVQGLGGKLFF	TGTGCCAGCAGTGTACAGGGCCTAGGCGGAAAACTGTTTTTT
few	TRBJ1-4	NA	TRBV5-5	CASSPTRTPTTNEKLFF	TGTGCCAGCAGCCCCACTAGGACACCTACAACTAATGAAAAACTGTTTTTT
NA	TRBJ2-7	NA	TRBV18	CASSPLRGAQGNYEQYF	TGTGCCAGCTCACCACTTCGGGGAGCCCAGGGGAACTACGAGCAGTACTTC
NA	TRBJ2-1	NA	TRBV29-1	CSVGSEQEVRYNEQFF	TGCAGCGTTGGATCGGAACAGGAGGTGAGATACAATGAGCAGTTCTTC
few	TRBJ1-4	TRBD1	TRBV12-3/TRBV12-4	CASSLDRAGEKLFF	TGTGCCAGCAGTTTGGACAGGGCAGGGGAAAAACTGTTTTTT
NA	TRBJ2-7	NA	TRBV10-3	CAISDGVTYEQYF	TGTGCCATCAGTGATGGCGTAACCTACGAGCAGTACTTC
NA	TRBJ2-1	NA	TRBV3-1	CASSQEMDPRFNEQFF	TGTGCCAGCAGCCAAGAAATGGACCCTCGATTCAATGAGCAGTTCTTC
NA	TRBJ1-5	TRBD1	TRBV4-2	CASSHDGGQGLTQPQHF	TGTGCCAGCAGCCATGATGGAGGACAGGGACTAACTCAGCCCCAGCATTTT
few	TRBJ2-3	TRBD2	TRBV7-6	CASSGSRSGNWILSTDTQYF	TGTGCCAGCAGCGGGAGTCGGAGCGGGAACTGGATTTTGAGCACAGATACGCAGTATTTT
NA	TRBJ2-1	NA	TRBV6-6	CASSFPLRGNEQFF	TGTGCCAGCAGTTTCCCACTCAGGGGCAATGAGCAGTTCTTC
NA	TRBJ1-5	NA	TRBV28	CASSFSDGSPDSNQPQHF	TGTGCCAGCAGTTTTTCTGATGGCAGCCCCGATAGCAATCAGCCCCAGCATTTT
few	TRBJ1-2	NA	TRBV6-5	CASSGVGAYGYTF	TGTGCCAGCAGTGGGGTTGGAGCCTATGGCTACACCTTC
few	TRBJ1-5	NA	TRBV28	CASSLRGMSNQPQHF	TGTGCCAGCAGTTTAAGGGGTATGAGCAATCAGCCCCAGCATTTT
NA	TRBJ2-3	NA	TRBV4-2	CASSPAEGISSTDTQYF	TGTGCCAGCAGCCCCGCGGAAGGAATTTCTAGCACAGATACGCAGTATTTT
NA	TRBJ2-1	NA	TRBV4-1	CASSQELASNEQFF	TGCGCCAGCAGCCAAGAGTTAGCGTCCAATGAGCAGTTCTTC
NA	TRBJ1-2	TRBD1	TRBV6-2/TRBV6-3	CASRFGTDYGYTF	TGTGCCAGCAGATTCGGGACAGACTATGGCTACACCTTC